This T cell receptor (beta chain) was sequenced for a study of blood T cells in healthy people across ages. The authors ran a second PCR of 7 to 11 cycles using a sample-barcoded 5' primer and a J-beta primer mix. All cDNA molecules were each tagged by a template-switch adaptor with 12 random nucleotides. TCRdb processed the 5' RACE reads anew with MiXCR; each CDR3 protein has one entry. The sample yields fewer than 750,000 distinct CDR3 sequences, 45% to 55% seen once. Notes on this clonotype: Its target is unknown.

CDR1 and CDR2 (germline): SGHDN, FVKESK. The CDR3 totals 13 residues. V shed 4 bases, J shed 7 bases, and the junction held 6 bases outside the gene matches. There were healthy Caucasian individuals from Russia, aged about 6 to 90, serving as donors. Findings and limits, study-wide: The unsorted PBMCs prevented any conclusive comparison of naive versus antigen-experienced cells.

The rearrangement links TRBV14 to TRBJ2-5; 7 nucleotides line up with TRBD2. Sequenced material: blood. This clonotype originated in a man older than 75 in good health. For the CDR3, the DNA is TGTGCCAGCAGCCTGGGGGGGAGAGGGACCCAGTACTTC. It yields the protein CASSLGGRGTQYF.